The 24 T cell receptor beta chains listed next were all sequenced from one sample in a study of shared clonotypes between healthy human individuals. Measured with immunoSEQ multiplex PCR; TCRdb has only the in-frame clones, and not every one. The sample shows 850,000 to 1,100,000 clones, 77% of them seen only once. Material for sequencing was memory CD4+ T cells from PBMCs. As to subset: CD45RA-negative fraction. The receptor source for this set is a young man in good health. Some clones in this sample may be carry-over from other donors' samples.

Notes on this clone: Within the sample, other DNA sequences also encode this same CDR3. The V call is TRBV6-5, the J call TRBJ2-2; D is unclear. Trimming took 5 bases from V and 6 from J, leaving 7 bases between them. CDR3 length: 12 amino acids. Germline loops: CDR1 MNHEY, CDR2 SVGAGI. As DNA, the CDR3 is TGTGCCAGCAGTAGTCCTTCCGGGGAGCTGTTTTTT. Its translation: CASSSPSGELFF.

The chain couples TRBV27 to TRBJ2-1, with 11 nucleotides matching TRBD2. The germline V gene has CDR1 MNHEY and CDR2 SMNVEV (reference sequence). With 5 bases clipped from V and 9 bases from J, the junction kept 15 bases outside the gene matches. The CDR3 loop spans 17 amino acids. As DNA, the CDR3 is TGTGCCAGCAGTGCGGGACTAGCGGTCGGCCCCAGGGCTGAGCAGTTCTTC. Protein: CASSAGLAVGPRAEQFF.

The J gene is TRBJ1-1, the V gene TRBV2; D is undetermined. Germline V gene sequence: CDR1 SNHLY, CDR2 FYNNEI. The CDR3 has 11 residues. V gave up 4 bases and J gave up 7 bases, with 7 bases separating them. As DNA, the CDR3 is TGTGCCAGCAGTGTGATTAGTGAAGCTTTCTTT. Translating it yields CASSVISEAFF.

The chain has TRBV11-2 and TRBJ2-7; no definite D call. Germline V gene data show CDR1 as SGHAT and CDR2 as FQNNGV. This CDR3 contains 15 residues. The ends were cut back, 1 base at V and 5 bases at J, with 15 bases in the middle. The CDR3 protein is CASSLVGRTIHEQYF. CDR3 in DNA: TGTGCCAGCAGCTTAGTCGGGCGGACGATCCACGAGCAGTACTTC.

This clone was seen a few times. J is TRBJ2-1 and V is TRBV4-3; TRBD2 aligns across 7 bases. V lost 0 bases, J lost 6 bases, and 14 bases stayed unmatched. Germline CDR1 reads LGHNA; CDR2 reads YSLEER. CDR3 length: 18 amino acids. CDR3 in amino acids: CASSQDLGSSGGPNEQFF. DNA for the CDR3: TGCGCCAGCAGCCAAGATTTGGGGTCTAGCGGAGGCCCCAATGAGCAGTTCTTC.

This sequence joins TRBV2 and TRBJ2-2, with TRBD1 matching 9 bases. The trim removed 8 bases at V and 4 bases at J, leaving 5 bases unmatched. CDR3 length: 14 amino acids. Germline CDR1 reads SNHLY; CDR2 reads FYNNEI. The CDR3 sequence is CASRGQGSTGELFF. For the CDR3, the DNA is TGTGCCAGCCGCGGACAGGGGAGCACCGGGGAGCTGTTTTTT.

This chain uses TRBV7-6 with TRBJ1-1; D is unclear. V lost 0 bases and J lost 0, with 14 bases in between. Looked up from germline, CDR1 is SGHVS and CDR2 is FNYEAQ. The CDR3 covers 17 residues. The DNA for the CDR3 is TGTGCCAGCAGCTTAGCCACCCGTCAAGGGATGAACACTGAAGCTTTCTTT. Protein: CASSLATRQGMNTEAFF.

This clone was seen just once. The chain uses TRBV18 and TRBJ2-1; possible D gene TRBD2, 6 bases. The CDR3 has 13 amino acids. Trimming cost V 4 bases and J 5 bases, with 9 bases left between them. Germline V gene lookup returns CDR1 KGHSH and CDR2 LQKENI. The CDR3 region is CASSLGLHNEQFF. As DNA, the CDR3 is TGTGCCAGCTCACTGGGACTCCACAATGAGCAGTTCTTC.

This clone was picked up a small number of times. This chain links TRBV28 with TRBJ1-1; D gene uncertain. V was cut by 2 bases and J by 4 bases, with 5 bases left in between. CDR1 is MDHEN, CDR2 SYDVKM, per germline. CDR3 length: 12 amino acids. The CDR3 nucleotides are TGTGCCAGCAGTTTAATTCGCACTGAAGCTTTCTTT. Encoded protein: CASSLIRTEAFF. The whole variable domain, remainder taken from reference TRBV28 and TRBJ1-1, is DVKVTQSSRYLVKRTGEKVFLECVQDMDHENMFWYRQDPGLGLRLIYFSYDVKMKEKGDIPEGYSVSREKKERFSLILESASTNQTSMYLCASSLIRTEAFFGQGTRLTVV.

V is TRBV19 and J is TRBJ2-6; 7 bases map to TRBD1. V shed 7 bases, J shed 2 bases, and the junction held 5 bases outside the gene matches. Germline V gene sequence: CDR1 LNHDA, CDR2 SQIVND (reference sequence). The CDR3 consists of 15 residues. The CDR3 nucleotides read TGTGCCAGTACCCCCGACAGGGCTGGGGCCAACGTCCTGACTTTC. Encoded protein: CASTPDRAGANVLTF. Filled out from reference TRBV19 and TRBJ2-6, the complete variable domain reads DGGITQSPKYLFRKEGQNVTLSCEQNLNHDAMYWYRQDPGQGLRLIYYSQIVNDFQKGDIAEGYSVSREKKESFPLTVTSAQKNPTAFYLCASTPDRAGANVLTFGAGSRLTVL.

The chain employs TRBV11-2 and TRBJ2-7, with D unresolved. The V end lost 0 bases, the J end lost 0 bases, and 6 bases lay between the germline ends. This CDR3 contains 14 residues. CDR1 is SGHAT and CDR2 is FQNNGV in the germline V gene. In DNA, the CDR3 is TGTGCCAGCAGCTTAGATCTAAGCTCCTACGAGCAGTACTTC. Amino acid sequence: CASSLDLSSYEQYF.

The CDR3 is CASSVVGYDSPLHF. In nucleotides, the CDR3 is TGTGCCAGCAGCGTAGTGGGATATGATTCACCCCTCCACTTT. The chain recombines TRBV9 with TRBJ1-6; D unclear. The CDR3 loop spans 14 amino acids. Germline assignment: CDR1 SGDLS and CDR2 YYNGEE. Trimming took 0 bases from V and 8 from J, leaving 9 bases between them.

The V call is TRBV14, the J call TRBJ1-3; TRBD1 might be the D (5 bases). V lost 3 bases to trimming and J lost 1 base, with 7 bases between them. The CDR3 extends over 14 amino acids. CDR1 and CDR2 (germline): SGHDN, FVKESK. The CDR3 here is CASSQQGSGNTIYF. The CDR3, as DNA: TGTGCCAGCAGCCAGCAGGGTTCTGGAAACACCATATATTTT.

The rearrangement joins TRBV7-2 to TRBJ2-1, with D tentatively TRBD2 (7 bases). Looked up from germline, CDR1 is SGHTA and CDR2 is FQGNSA. Trimming shortened V by 8 bases and J by 3 bases, and 20 bases separated the two germline ends. The CDR3 is 16 residues long. In nucleotides, the CDR3 is TGTGCCAGCGCAACATCGGGGGGCGGGAGCTACAATGAGCAGTTCTTC. Its protein product is CASATSGGGSYNEQFF.

The rearrangement uses TRBV19 and TRBJ2-5, with TRBD2 as a possible D gene (7 bases). V lost 6 bases and J lost 1, with 15 bases in between. The CDR3 has 15 residues. Per germline, CDR1 LNHDA and CDR2 SQIVND (reference sequence). The CDR3 reads CASRRGGYLQETQYF. The CDR3 DNA reads TGTGCCAGTAGAAGGGGGGGCTACCTCCAAGAGACCCAGTACTTC.

Worth noting for this clone: The sample has other DNA sequences that encode this CDR3 too. The CDR3 nucleotides read TGTGCCAGCTCACCACCGAGCTCTAATGAGCAGTTCTTC. It specifies CASSPPSSNEQFF. This chain connects TRBV18 to TRBJ2-1; unclear D gene. The V and J ends lost 0 bases and 7 bases respectively, with 7 bases between them. This CDR3 contains 13 residues. Germline V gene data show CDR1 as KGHSH and CDR2 as LQKENI.

The V and J genes are TRBV28 and TRBJ1-5; 7 bases are shared with TRBD1. The CDR3 contains 14 residues. With V trimmed by 3 bases and J by 6 bases, 5 bases remained unmatched. Germline CDR1 MDHEN, CDR2 SYDVKM. For the CDR3, the DNA is TGTGCCAGCAGTTTTATACAGGGGCGTCAGCCCCAGCATTTT. Its protein is CASSFIQGRQPQHF.

The V and J genes are TRBV4-2 and TRBJ2-7; unclear D gene. The germline V gene has CDR1 LGHNA and CDR2 YNFKEQ. This CDR3 has 15 residues. V was pared by 6 bases and J by 2 bases, with 17 bases between. CDR3 sequence reads: CASREIGGNTYEQYF. The CDR3 nucleotides read TGTGCCAGCAGAGAAATTGGCGGCAATACCTACGAGCAGTACTTC.

On this clone itself: A single base separates this from a much larger clone, so it may be a read error. The chain is built from TRBV7-9 and TRBJ1-5; 10 nucleotides match TRBD1. The germline V gene has CDR1 SEHNR and CDR2 FQNEAQ (reference sequence). CDR3 length equals 13 residues. V was clipped by 4 bases and J by 6 bases; unmatched bases: 0. The CDR3 sequence is CASSWTGGQPQHF. CDR3 bases: TGTGCCAGCAGCTGGACAGGGGGTCAGCCCCAGCATTTT. Full variable domain (missing parts from reference TRBV7-9 and TRBJ1-5): DTGVSQNPRHKITKRGQNVTFRCDPISEHNRLYWYRQTLGQGPEFLTYFQNEAQLEKSRLLSDRFSAERPKGSFSTLEIQRTEQGDSAMYLCASSWTGGQPQHFGDGTRLSIL.

This sequence joins TRBV11-2 and TRBJ2-7; D gene uncertain. The germline CDR1 and CDR2 sequences are SGHAT and FQNNGV. This CDR3 is built from 15 residues. The germline V and J ends were trimmed by 5 bases and 2 bases, with 16 bases remaining between them. The CDR3 protein is CASSPSSTDAYEQYF. CDR3 sequence (DNA): TGTGCCAGCAGCCCCTCCTCGACCGATGCCTACGAGCAGTACTTC. Based on the CDR3 plus reference TRBV11-2 and TRBJ2-7, the full variable domain is EAGVAQSPRYKIIEKRQSVAFWCNPISGHATLYWYQQILGQGPKLLIQFQNNGVVDDSQLPKDRFSAERLKGVDSTLKIQPAKLEDSAVYLCASSPSSTDAYEQYFGPGTRLTVT.

This chain links TRBV28 with TRBJ1-2; D gene unclear. The CDR3 totals 13 residues. Germline CDR1 reads MDHEN; CDR2 reads SYDVKM. The V and J ends lost 6 bases and 1 base respectively, with 9 bases between them. The CDR3: CASSDLNNYGYTF. The CDR3 DNA is TGTGCCAGCAGCGATCTTAATAACTATGGCTACACCTTC.

The J gene is TRBJ2-5, the V gene TRBV5-6; D unclear. The CDR3 contains 12 residues. CDR1 is SGHDT, CDR2 YYEEEE, per germline. V was cut by 0 bases and J by 5 bases, with 5 bases left in between. CDR3 amino acids: CASSLARETQYF. For the CDR3, the DNA is TGTGCCAGCAGCTTGGCCCGGGAGACCCAGTACTTC. Variable domain in full (rest from reference TRBV5-6 and TRBJ2-5): DAGVTQSPTHLIKTRGQQVTLRCSPKSGHDTVSWYQQALGQGPQFIFQYYEEEERQRGNFPDRFSGHQFPNYSSELNVNALLLGDSALYLCASSLARETQYFGPGTRLLVL.

In its sample, this clone was seen a few times. This rearrangement joins TRBV30 to TRBJ1-1, with a tentative D call TRBD1 (6 bases). This CDR3 region has 14 residues. CDR1 and CDR2 from the germline V gene are GTSNPN and SVGIG (reference sequence). The V and J ends lost 2 bases and 3 bases respectively, with 13 bases between them. CDR3 amino acids: CAWSWGGAYTEAFF. As DNA, the CDR3 is TGTGCCTGGAGTTGGGGGGGCGCCTACACTGAAGCTTTCTTT. The full variable domain, in which reference TRBV30 and TRBJ1-1 provide the parts outside the CDR3, is SQTIHQWPATLVQPVGSPLSLECTVEGTSNPNLYWYRQAAGRGLQLLFYSVGIGQISSEVPQNLSASRPQDRQFILSSKKLLLSDSGFYLCAWSWGGAYTEAFFGQGTRLTVV.

The genes are TRBV6-1 and TRBJ2-6; D not certain. Between the trimmed V and J ends, which lost 7 bases and 0 bases, there was a span of 10 bases. This CDR3 has 15 amino acids. Germline V gene lookup returns CDR1 MNHNS and CDR2 SASEGT. The CDR3, as DNA: TGTGCCAGCACCGGGTGGAGCTCTGGGGCCAACGTCCTGACTTTC. Translating it yields CASTGWSSGANVLTF.